Below are 6 T cell receptor beta chains sequenced from a single sample in a study of tumor-infiltrating lymphocytes in primary liver carcinoma. DNA and RNA were both co-extracted from roughly 18-30 mg of bulk tissue that had not been sorted. Making TCR beta cDNA involved around 500 ng total RNA and a constant-region primer. Construction of TCR beta libraries relied on three successive nested multiplex PCR rounds employing slightly modified ARM-PCR. The study ran its first two PCR rounds for roughly 11 cycles each, using TRBV1-TRBV30 forward primers and a C-beta reverse primer. One entry per CDR3 protein, called by TCRdb with MiXCR from the multiplex PCR reads. Of 100,000 to 120,000 distinct CDR3 sequences in the sample, roughly 85% are singletons; the top ten hold more than 15%. Material for sequencing was liver tumor tissue from sampling region 3. As to subset: tumor region T3, left-lateral pole. The receptors stem from a man aged 40-55 years with primary liver carcinoma and hepatitis B virus infection.

Concerning this clonotype itself: Since the CDR3 does not end with the conserved phenylalanine or tryptophan, this likely comes from a read error. No DNA is shown, since the ends of the CDR3 on it are uncertain; the CDR3 is the one TCRdb lists. CDR3 amino acids: CASSFWGTGELLL. The chain joins TRBV11-1 to TRBJ2-2. Germline CDR1 and CDR2: SGHAT and FQDESV (reference sequence). The CDR3 adds up to 13 amino acids, both ends counted.

On this clonotype itself: One end of the junction varies from germline; a read error may be responsible. The chain links TRBV6-1 to TRBJ2-3; unclear D gene. The CDR3 length is 14 residues. Looked up from germline, CDR1 is MNHNS and CDR2 is SASEGT. The CDR3 reads CASSEVKGWYTQYF. DNA for the CDR3: TGTGCTAGCAGTGAAGTAAAGGGATGGTATACGCAGTATTTT.

A note on this clonotype: Being one base from a much bigger clone, this may be a read error. This chain uses TRBV24-1 with TRBJ2-1; a possible D gene is TRBD1 (5 bases). The germline gives CDR1 KGHDR, CDR2 SFDVKD. The CDR3 totals 17 residues. The V gene lost 2 bases and the J gene lost 4 bases, with 17 bases spanning the gap. The CDR3 bases are TGTGCCACCAGTGATTCCCATGGGGCCTACATATACAATGAGCAGTTCTTC. It specifies CATSDSHGAYIYNEQFF.

This clonotype was detected once. A single base separates this from a much larger clone, so it may be a read error. The chain is built from TRBV29-1 and TRBJ2-2, with 7 bases lining up with TRBD2. This CDR3 is built from 15 residues. Germline V gene sequence: CDR1 SQVTM, CDR2 ANQGSEA. This chain's CDR3 is CSVGRPGGGTGKLLF. The DNA for the CDR3 is TGCAGCGTTGGTCGTCCGGGAGGTGGCACCGGGAAGCTGCTTTTT.

As for this clonotype: At one boundary the junction diverges from the germline segment, which might be a read error. The V call is TRBV4-3, the J call TRBJ2-1; possibly TRBD2 for D (6 bases). Germline V gene data show CDR1 as LGHNA and CDR2 as YSLEER. There are 15 residues in the CDR3. In DNA form, the CDR3 reads TGCGCCAGCGGCCAAACACGGGAGTCGTACAATGAGCAGTTTTTC. The encoded protein is CASGQTRESYNEQFF.

Notes on this clonotype: The junction does not match germline at one end; this may be a read error. The chain has TRBV11-1 and TRBJ2-7; perhaps TRBD2 as D (5 bases). This CDR3 has 15 residues. The V gene's germline CDR1 is SGHAT and CDR2 FQDESV (reference sequence). This chain's CDR3 is CAGSLTGSREYEQYF. CDR3 bases: TGTGCCGGCAGCTTGACGGGATCGCGAGAATACGAGCAGTACTTC.